One and the same sample provided the 6 T cell receptor beta chains below, sequenced in a study of blood T cell repertoires in COVID-19. Clones were read by immunoSEQ multiplex PCR, and TCRdb kept only the in-frame ones, dropping some. Found here are approximately 150,000 clones, 88% of them singletons; the top ten hold 2.5% to 3%. Sequenced sample: peripheral blood. Source of these receptors: a human donor with COVID-19, enrolled during active disease. The donor label of this sample is uncertain.

V is TRBV5-1 and J is TRBJ1-1, with a tentative D call TRBD1 (5 bases). The CDR3 loop spans 16 amino acids. V shed 4 bases and J shed 0 bases, with 16 bases lying between them. CDR1 is SGHRS, CDR2 YFSETQ, per germline. The CDR3 DNA reads TGCGCCAGCAGCCCAGGGTCCTACCAGTTGAACACTGAAGCTTTCTTT. Amino acids: CASSPGSYQLNTEAFF. Using reference TRBV5-1 and TRBJ1-1 for the parts outside the CDR3, the full variable domain is KAGVTQTPRYLIKTRGQQVTLSCSPISGHRSVSWYQQTPGQGLQFLFEYFSETQRNKGNFPGRFSGRQFSNSRSEMNVSTLELGDSALYLCASSPGSYQLNTEAFFGQGTRLTVV.

The chain carries TRBV18 and TRBJ1-2; tentatively, D is TRBD1 (5 bases). CDR3 size: 17 residues. V was clipped by 1 base and J by 6 bases, with 21 bases between them. Germline CDR1 is KGHSH and CDR2 is LQKENI. This CDR3 is CASSPRTGGSAADGYTF. DNA of the CDR3: TGTGCCAGCTCACCACGAACGGGGGGTTCCGCCGCCGATGGCTACACCTTC.

The chain recombines TRBV19 with TRBJ1-2, with D possibly TRBD1 on 5 matching bases. The V end was cut by 3 bases, the J end by 4 bases, with 15 bases between. Germline V lookup: CDR1 LNHDA, CDR2 SQIVND (reference sequence). The CDR3 spans 15 residues. Here the CDR3 DNA reads TGTGCCAGTAGTATTGGTATTGGAGACAGCTATGGCTACACCTTC. As protein: CASSIGIGDSYGYTF.

This clone was found once. The genes are TRBV5-6 and TRBJ2-5; the D gene is possibly TRBD1 (5 bases). CDR3 size: 15 residues. Trimming took 4 bases from V and 1 from J, leaving 14 bases between them. Germline V gives CDR1 SGHDT, CDR2 YYEEEE. Here the CDR3 reads CASSILRGVQETQYF. The CDR3 coding sequence is TGTGCCAGCAGCATATTAAGGGGTGTCCAAGAGACCCAGTACTTC.

This clone came up a few times. The rearrangement links TRBV2 to TRBJ2-5, with 9 bases aligning to TRBD2. The CDR3 runs 15 residues. J gave up 2 bases and V 3 bases, and 4 bases lay outside the gene matches. CDR1 and CDR2 from the germline V gene are SNHLY and FYNNEI. CDR3 amino acids: CASSDPSGAQETQYF. CDR3 DNA: TGTGCCAGCAGTGACCCTAGCGGGGCTCAAGAGACCCAGTACTTC.

The chain recombines TRBV10-1 with TRBJ2-3; 11 nucleotides agree with TRBD2. CDR1 WNHNN and CDR2 SYGVQD come from the germline V gene (reference sequence). J lost 3 bases, V lost 1 base, and 3 bases had no gene match. This CDR3 comprises 16 residues. The CDR3 loop is CASSEFLAGGTDTQYF. DNA of the CDR3: TGCGCCAGCAGTGAGTTTCTAGCGGGGGGAACAGATACGCAGTATTTT.